The 31 T cell receptor beta chains presented below share a single source sample, sequenced in a study of blood T cell repertoires in COVID-19. The protocol was immunoSEQ multiplex PCR, while the TCRdb copy is restricted to in-frame clones and leaves out a portion. The table has some 250,000 clones, 75% to 90% seen once. The sequencing sample was made of PBMCs or T cells enriched from blood (not recorded which). The receptor set was obtained from a woman in her thirties or forties with acute COVID-19.

The chain links TRBV28 to TRBJ1-5; perhaps TRBD1 as D (6 bases). The V end was cut by 5 bases, the J end by 6 bases, with 17 bases between. The CDR3 is 15 residues long. Germline-derived CDR1 and CDR2 are MDHEN and SYDVKM. The CDR3, as DNA: TGTGCCAGCAGTCGAGAACAGGGTGAGGTTCAGCCCCAGCATTTT. Translated: CASSREQGEVQPQHF.

This chain uses TRBV5-8 with TRBJ2-2, with 11 bases that match TRBD2. This CDR3 is 15 amino acids long. The germline gives CDR1 SGHTS, CDR2 YDEGEE. V was clipped by 0 bases and J by 9 bases; unmatched bases: 4. The DNA for the CDR3 is TGTGCCAGCAGCTTGGGACTAGCGGGAAGAAGGGAGCTGTTTTTT. Encoded protein: CASSLGLAGRRELFF.

The rearrangement uses TRBV6-5 and TRBJ2-5; tentative D call: TRBD1 (5 bases). CDR3 length: 15 residues. The germline V gene has CDR1 MNHEY and CDR2 SVGAGI. The V end lost 7 bases, the J end lost 4 bases, and 19 bases lay between the germline ends. The CDR3 bases are TGTGCCAGCAACCCCAGGGATCTTCCAAGAGAGACCCAGTACTTC. This codes for CASNPRDLPRETQYF.

This clone was observed once. The same CDR3 can be traced to other DNA sequences in this sample. The J gene is TRBJ2-7, the V gene TRBV5-1; perhaps TRBD1 as D (6 bases). Between the trimmed V and J ends, which lost 4 bases and 0 bases, there was a span of 11 bases. The CDR3 consists of 14 residues. The V gene's germline CDR1 is SGHRS and CDR2 YFSETQ. CDR3 protein: CASSGQTGSYEQYF. The CDR3 DNA is TGCGCCAGCAGCGGACAGACGGGCTCCTACGAGCAGTACTTC.

In the case of this clone: The same CDR3 also results from other DNA sequences found in this sample. The J gene is TRBJ2-1, the V gene TRBV5-1; TRBD1 matches at 7 bases. The germline V gene encodes CDR1 SGHRS and CDR2 YFSETQ. Germline trimming cut 3 bases from V and 7 bases from J; bases unmatched to any gene: 4. The CDR3 spans 13 residues. The CDR3 loop is CASSWGTANEQFF. The CDR3 bases are TGCGCCAGCAGCTGGGGGACAGCTAATGAGCAGTTCTTC.

The rearrangement joins TRBV30 to TRBJ2-7; 11 bases match TRBD2. The V gene end was trimmed by 1 base and the J gene end by 7 bases; junction bases not matched to a gene: 9. This CDR3 is 15 amino acids long. Germline CDR1 GTSNPN, CDR2 SVGIG (reference sequence). The CDR3 coding sequence is TGTGCCTGGAGTGCCCTAGCGGGAGGAGTGGGAGAGCAGTACTTC. Translating it yields CAWSALAGGVGEQYF. The variable domain in full, completed from reference TRBV30 and TRBJ2-7, reads SQTIHQWPATLVQPVGSPLSLECTVEGTSNPNLYWYRQAAGRGLQLLFYSVGIGQISSEVPQNLSASRPQDRQFILSSKKLLLSDSGFYLCAWSALAGGVGEQYFGPGTRLTVT.

The J gene is TRBJ1-2, the V gene TRBV6-4; TRBD1 aligns across 9 bases. Germline CDR1 and CDR2: MRHNA and SNTAGT. Trimming removed 2 bases from V and 6 bases from J; junction bases left unmatched: 16. This CDR3 contains 18 residues. Written as DNA, the CDR3 is TGTGCCAGCAGTGACGGCTCCGGGACAGGGAAGGTGCTCGATGGCTACACCTTC. Translating gives CASSDGSGTGKVLDGYTF.

This clone was detected once. J is TRBJ2-3 and V is TRBV12-3 or TRBV12-4; D is undetermined. V shed 7 bases and J shed 5 bases, with 10 bases lying between them. CDR3 length: 12 amino acids. The CDR3 nucleotides read TGTGCCAGCAAAAAAGAGGTAGATACGCAGTATTTT. As protein: CASKKEVDTQYF.

The V and J genes are TRBV5-1 and TRBJ2-2; D is unclear. V was pared by 0 bases and J by 4 bases, with 7 bases between. The V gene's germline CDR1 is SGHRS and CDR2 YFSETQ. The CDR3 has 14 amino acids. CDR3 in DNA: TGCGCCAGCAGCTTGGAACCCGGCACCGGGGAGCTGTTTTTT. Amino acid sequence: CASSLEPGTGELFF.

CDR3 DNA: TGTGCCAGCAGCTCGAGTCCTGGACAGGCCGAAGCTTTCTTT. Its protein is CASSSSPGQAEAFF. The chain is built from TRBV9 and TRBJ1-1; TRBD1 agrees at 7 bases. This CDR3 is 14 amino acids long. J was trimmed by 8 bases and V by 4 bases; bases with no gene match: 11. The germline gives CDR1 SGDLS, CDR2 YYNGEE.

The chain links TRBV3-1 (or the pseudogene TRBV3-2) to TRBJ1-2; 9 bases line up with TRBD1. The length of the CDR3 is 14 residues. The ends lost 3 bases at V and 2 bases at J; junction bases unmatched: 1. Looked up from germline, CDR1 is LGHDT and CDR2 is YNNKEL (reference sequence). Written as DNA, the CDR3 is TGTGCCAGCAGCCATGGGACAGGGAACTATGGCTACACCTTC. Its translation is CASSHGTGNYGYTF.

This chain uses TRBV14 with TRBJ2-2; D is unclear. The ends were cut back, 4 bases at V and 3 bases at J, with 9 bases in the middle. The CDR3 is 14 amino acids. The germline V gene has CDR1 SGHDN and CDR2 FVKESK. The CDR3 is CASSRRQYTGELFF. Here the CDR3 DNA reads TGTGCCAGCAGCCGGCGACAATACACCGGGGAGCTGTTTTTT.

The V and J genes are TRBV11-2 and TRBJ1-1; D not resolved. The V and J ends lost 1 base and 2 bases respectively, with 14 bases between them. CDR3 size: 16 residues. Germline lookup yields CDR1 SGHAT and CDR2 FQNNGV. The CDR3: CASSLVNGGPNTEAFF. The CDR3 DNA follows: TGTGCCAGCAGCTTAGTGAACGGAGGGCCAAACACTGAAGCTTTCTTT.

This rearrangement joins TRBV6-5 to TRBJ2-2; no reliable D call. The CDR3 is 14 amino acids. The ends were cut back, 5 bases at V and 6 bases at J, with 13 bases in the middle. Germline assignment: CDR1 MNHEY and CDR2 SVGAGI. This CDR3 is CASSPFAEAGELFF. The CDR3 DNA follows: TGTGCCAGCAGTCCTTTCGCTGAGGCCGGGGAGCTGTTTTTT.

The rearrangement uses TRBV11-3 and TRBJ1-1, with D unresolved. Germline CDR1 reads SGHNT; CDR2 reads YENEEA. This CDR3 contains 15 residues. Trimming shortened V by 5 bases and J by 5 bases, and 18 bases separated the two germline ends. The CDR3 nucleotides read TGTGCCAGCAGCCCCAGAGGCGGCGATGGAACTGAAGCTTTCTTT. This translates into CASSPRGGDGTEAFF.

The chain uses TRBV5-1 and TRBJ2-1; 12 positions match TRBD2. This CDR3 comprises 16 residues. Germline CDR1 is SGHRS and CDR2 is YFSETQ. The V gene end was trimmed by 2 bases and the J gene end by 6 bases; junction bases not matched to a gene: 6. In nucleotides, the CDR3 is TGCGCCAGCAGCTTACCGGGACTAGCGGGCTTCAATGAGCAGTTCTTC. Amino acid sequence: CASSLPGLAGFNEQFF. The full variable domain, completed using reference TRBV5-1 and TRBJ2-1, is KAGVTQTPRYLIKTRGQQVTLSCSPISGHRSVSWYQQTPGQGLQFLFEYFSETQRNKGNFPGRFSGRQFSNSRSEMNVSTLELGDSALYLCASSLPGLAGFNEQFFGPGTRLTVL.

The chain links TRBV7-9 to TRBJ1-6, with a possible D match to TRBD1 (5 bases). CDR1 is SEHNR and CDR2 is FQNEAQ in the germline V gene (reference sequence). The CDR3 has 14 residues. Trimming removed 5 bases at V and 6 bases at J, with 11 bases between. DNA of the CDR3: TGTGCCAGCAGCGGGGGGAATCCTAATTCACCCCTCCACTTT. Amino acid sequence: CASSGGNPNSPLHF.

The chain employs TRBV11-3 and TRBJ2-1; D is possibly TRBD2 (5 bases). In germline, CDR1 is SGHNT, CDR2 YENEEA. The CDR3 is 13 amino acids. Trimming cost V 8 bases and J 7 bases, with 15 bases left between them. For the CDR3, the DNA is TGTGCCAGCCAATTCGTCAGAGGGAATGAGCAGTTCTTC. Encoded protein: CASQFVRGNEQFF.

The V call is TRBV4-2, the J call TRBJ2-7; TRBD2 matches 11 bases. Per germline, CDR1 LGHNA and CDR2 YNFKEQ. The V and J ends lost 4 bases and 6 bases, in that order; junction bases with no gene match: 14. There are 17 residues in the CDR3. Here the CDR3 DNA reads TGTGCCAGCAGCCTCCTCACGACTAGCGGGAACCGTGGCGAGCAGTACTTC. This encodes CASSLLTTSGNRGEQYF.

The V call is TRBV30, the J call TRBJ2-1; possibly TRBD2 for D (5 bases). Trimming took 1 base from V and 4 from J, leaving 11 bases between them. Germline lookup yields CDR1 GTSNPN and CDR2 SVGIG (reference sequence). There are 14 residues in the CDR3. CDR3 in DNA: TGTGCCTGGAGTGCCGGGGTCGAGTACAATGAGCAGTTCTTC. Translated: CAWSAGVEYNEQFF.

This chain uses TRBV7-9 with TRBJ2-2, with 12 bases fitting TRBD2. CDR1 is SEHNR and CDR2 is FQNEAQ in the germline V gene (reference sequence). The CDR3 extends over 16 amino acids. After removal of 6 bases from V and 6 bases from J, the junction contained 8 bases not matched to a gene. CDR3 region: CASSYTSGRSPGELFF. The CDR3 nucleotides are TGTGCCAGCAGTTACACTAGCGGGAGGTCCCCCGGGGAGCTGTTTTTT. Variable domain in full (rest from reference TRBV7-9 and TRBJ2-2): DTGVSQNPRHKITKRGQNVTFRCDPISEHNRLYWYRQTLGQGPEFLTYFQNEAQLEKSRLLSDRFSAERPKGSFSTLEIQRTEQGDSAMYLCASSYTSGRSPGELFFGEGSRLTVL.

The chain has TRBV11-3 and TRBJ2-7; 14 nucleotides line up with TRBD2. CDR1 and CDR2 (germline): SGHNT, YENEEA. With V trimmed by 1 base and J by 4 bases, 3 bases remained unmatched. CDR3 size: 16 residues. CDR3 DNA: TGTGCCAGCAGCTTAGTAGGGACTAGCGGGAGTTACGAGCAGTACTTC. Its translation: CASSLVGTSGSYEQYF.

The chain carries TRBV19 and TRBJ1-4; D is undetermined. Looked up from germline, CDR1 is LNHDA and CDR2 is SQIVND (reference sequence). This CDR3 spans 16 amino acids. Trimming shortened V by 5 bases and J by 2 bases, and 15 bases separated the two germline ends. The CDR3 loop reads CASSPSGGRTNEKLFF. As DNA, the CDR3 is TGTGCCAGTAGTCCGAGCGGCGGGCGGACTAATGAAAAACTGTTTTTT. Variable domain in full (rest from reference TRBV19 and TRBJ1-4): DGGITQSPKYLFRKEGQNVTLSCEQNLNHDAMYWYRQDPGQGLRLIYYSQIVNDFQKGDIAEGYSVSREKKESFPLTVTSAQKNPTAFYLCASSPSGGRTNEKLFFGSGTQLSVL.

With respect to this clone: Other nucleotide sequences from this sample produce the same CDR3. The genes are TRBV28 and TRBJ2-1; 12 positions agree with TRBD2. J gave up 3 bases and V 5 bases, and 2 bases lay outside the gene matches. CDR3 size: 15 residues. Germline V lookup: CDR1 MDHEN, CDR2 SYDVKM. The CDR3 sequence is CASSPTSGSYNEQFF. The CDR3, as DNA: TGTGCCAGCAGTCCGACTAGCGGGAGCTACAATGAGCAGTTCTTC.

The chain carries TRBV5-5 and TRBJ2-3, with 8 bases aligning to TRBD1. The CDR3 is made up of 14 amino acids. The germline V gene encodes CDR1 SGHKS and CDR2 YYEKEE (reference sequence). The V gene end was trimmed by 4 bases and the J gene end by 3 bases; junction bases not matched to a gene: 4. CDR3 sequence: CASSGTGKTDTQYF. CDR3 nucleotides: TGTGCCAGCAGCGGGACAGGAAAGACAGATACGCAGTATTTT.

The V call is TRBV7-8, the J call TRBJ1-2, with D tentatively TRBD1 (6 bases). V was cut by 2 bases and J by 3 bases, with 16 bases left in between. In germline, CDR1 is SGHVS, CDR2 FQNEAQ. The CDR3 consists of 16 residues. The CDR3 spells CASSLSRGGQYYGYTF. DNA for the CDR3: TGTGCCAGCAGCTTATCGCGGGGGGGACAATACTATGGCTACACCTTC.

With regard to this clone: A much larger clone lies one base from this, so it may be a read error. The chain joins TRBV5-4 to TRBJ2-2; D is possibly TRBD1 (6 bases). Trimming removed 0 bases from V and 5 bases from J, with 8 bases in between. The CDR3 runs to 14 residues. The germline gives CDR1 SGHNT, CDR2 YYREEE (reference sequence). The CDR3 DNA reads as TGTGCCAGCAGCTTGGGTACAGGGACCGGGGAGCTGTTTTTT. This codes for CASSLGTGTGELFF.

The J gene is TRBJ1-2, the V gene TRBV3-1 (or the pseudogene TRBV3-2); TRBD1 matches 7 bases. V was clipped by 4 bases and J by 4 bases; unmatched bases: 3. The germline V gene has CDR1 LGHDT and CDR2 YNNKEL (reference sequence). This CDR3 region has 13 residues. This chain's CDR3 is CASSPTGVYGYTF. The CDR3 region has the DNA TGTGCCAGCAGCCCTACAGGGGTCTATGGCTACACCTTC.

The chain is built from TRBV4-1 and TRBJ2-1; D call uncertain. This CDR3 has 15 residues. Trimming stripped 0 bases from V and 10 bases from J, with 16 bases between. Germline CDR1 and CDR2: MGHRA and YSYEKL. The CDR3 nucleotides read TGCGCCAGCAGCCAAGACATGATAGGTGAGGTGGAGCAGTTCTTC. Its translation is CASSQDMIGEVEQFF.

The chain employs TRBV25-1 and TRBJ1-2; 8 bases align to TRBD1. The ends lost 5 bases at V and 6 bases at J; junction bases unmatched: 5. The CDR3 loop spans 13 amino acids. From germline, CDR1 is MGHDK and CDR2 SYGVNS. DNA of the CDR3: TGTGCCAGCAGTAAGCTGGACAGGGATGGCTACACCTTC. Translation: CASSKLDRDGYTF.

The CDR3 protein is CASSLDQEGRAYEQYF. CDR3 sequence (DNA): TGTGCCAGCAGCTTAGATCAAGAGGGCCGCGCCTACGAGCAGTACTTC. This chain joins TRBV7-9 and TRBJ2-7; weak D call: TRBD2 (5 bases). V dropped 1 base and J dropped 2 bases, with 15 bases sitting between them. The CDR3 covers 16 residues. Germline CDR1 SEHNR, CDR2 FQNEAQ (reference sequence).